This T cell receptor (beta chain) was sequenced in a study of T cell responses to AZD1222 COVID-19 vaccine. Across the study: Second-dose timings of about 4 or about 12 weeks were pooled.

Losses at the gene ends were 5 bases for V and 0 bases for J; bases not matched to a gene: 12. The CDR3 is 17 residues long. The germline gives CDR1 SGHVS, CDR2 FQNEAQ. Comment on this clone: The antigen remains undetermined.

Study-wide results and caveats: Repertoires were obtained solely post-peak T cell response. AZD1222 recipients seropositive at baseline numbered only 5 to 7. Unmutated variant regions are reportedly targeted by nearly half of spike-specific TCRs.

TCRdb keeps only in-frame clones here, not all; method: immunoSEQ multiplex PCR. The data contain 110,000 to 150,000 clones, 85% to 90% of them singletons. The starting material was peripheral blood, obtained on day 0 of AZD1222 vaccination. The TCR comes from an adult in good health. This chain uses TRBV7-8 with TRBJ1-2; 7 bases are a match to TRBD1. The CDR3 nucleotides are TGTGCCAGCAGCCCCCTTTCGACAGGGAGTACTAACTATGGCTACACCTTC. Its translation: CASSPLSTGSTNYGYTF.